Below, 24 T cell receptor beta chains from the same sample are listed, as sequenced in a study of spatial heterogeneity in lung cancer. The study's findings and limits: Expanded intratumoral alpha and beta TCR counts tracked tumor mutation counts.

TCRdb recomputed calls from the 5' RACE reads with MiXCR, one row per CDR3 protein. This table holds over 10,000 distinct CDR3 sequences, approximately 4.6% found once. What these receptors recognize is not known. Described time point: sample taken at primary tumor resection. The sample consisted of lung tumor tissue, taken at surgery. Receptors were obtained from a male donor with early-stage non-small cell lung cancer.

This clonotype was seen many times. The chain has TRBV12-3 or TRBV12-4 and TRBJ2-3, with TRBD2 matching 11 bases. This CDR3 has 15 residues. The ends lost 6 bases at V and 7 bases at J; junction bases unmatched: 9. CDR3 bases: TGTGCCAGCAGGCCATTACTAGCGGGGGAATATACGCAGTATTTT. Its translation: CASRPLLAGEYTQYF.

This clonotype was counted at least ten times. This rearrangement joins TRBV28 to TRBJ1-5; no clear D. The CDR3 loop spans 14 amino acids. V lost 3 bases and J lost 0, with 6 bases in between. Germline loops: CDR1 MDHEN, CDR2 SYDVKM. CDR3 in amino acids: CASSFGYSNQPQHF. DNA for the CDR3: TGTGCCAGCAGTTTCGGTTATAGCAATCAGCCCCAGCATTTT.

This clonotype was counted at least ten times. This chain joins TRBV7-2 and TRBJ1-2; the D gene is possibly TRBD1 (5 bases). There are 13 residues in the CDR3. The germline V gene has CDR1 SGHTA and CDR2 FQGNSA. Deletions cut 2 bases from V and 7 bases from J, with 11 bases between. The CDR3 DNA sequence: TGTGCCAGCAGCTTAAGGCAGGGAGTTGGCTACACCTTC. Protein: CASSLRQGVGYTF.

This clonotype was observed many times. J is TRBJ2-1 and V is TRBV2; no definite D call. This CDR3 comprises 13 residues. Trimming stripped 4 bases from V and 5 bases from J, with 9 bases between. Germline CDR1 is SNHLY and CDR2 is FYNNEI. CDR3 DNA: TGTGCCAGCAGTGGTCAAAGCAACAATGAGCAGTTCTTC. Translated: CASSGQSNNEQFF.

This clonotype was seen a handful of times. The chain recombines TRBV20-1 with TRBJ2-2; the match to TRBD2 covers 7 bases. V was clipped by 6 bases and J by 0 bases; unmatched bases: 4. This CDR3 region has 14 residues. From germline, CDR1 is DFQATT and CDR2 SNEGSKA (reference sequence). As DNA, the CDR3 is TGCAGTGCCAGCCGGGGGGCGAACACCGGGGAGCTGTTTTTT. Amino acid sequence: CSASRGANTGELFF.

Note on this clonotype: Without the conserved terminal phenylalanine or tryptophan, this CDR3 likely stems from a read error. V and J are TRBV11-3 and TRBJ2-1; D is possibly TRBD2 (6 bases). Germline CDR1 and CDR2: SGHNT and YENEEA. V shed 5 bases and J shed 12 bases, with 17 bases lying between them. This CDR3 has 13 residues. CDR3 sequence reads: CASSHAEEGMQFL. Here the CDR3 DNA reads TGTGCCAGCAGCCACGCTGAGGAGGGGATGCAGTTCTTA.

The sample holds many counts of this clonotype. V gene TRBV15 combines with J gene TRBJ1-6, with D possibly matching TRBD1 (5 bases). The germline CDR1 and CDR2 sequences are LNHNV and YYDKDF (reference sequence). V was pared by 1 base and J by 8 bases, with 12 bases between. CDR3 length equals 15 residues. CDR3 bases: TGTGCCACCAGCAGAGCTCGGGACGGTTATTCACCCCTCCACTTT. The encoded protein is CATSRARDGYSPLHF.

The chain combines TRBV2 with TRBJ2-7, with D possibly being TRBD1 or TRBD2 (7 bases each). The CDR3 has 13 amino acids. V shed 8 bases and J shed 4 bases, with 15 bases lying between them. Germline lookup yields CDR1 SNHLY and CDR2 FYNNEI. As DNA, the CDR3 is TGTGCCAGCGGACGACAGGGAGGGTACGAGCAGTACTTC. Protein product: CASGRQGGYEQYF.

This clonotype was recorded many times. The CDR3 nucleotides are TGTGCCAGCAGCCAAGCGGGACAGGGATTGAACACTGAAGCTTTCTTT. Its protein product is CASSQAGQGLNTEAFF. The chain has TRBV14 and TRBJ1-1, with 9 bases lining up with TRBD1. The V and J ends lost 1 base and 0 bases, in that order; junction bases with no gene match: 3. Germline V gene lookup returns CDR1 SGHDN and CDR2 FVKESK. This CDR3 is built from 16 residues.

This clonotype has more than one count but fewer than ten. The V call is TRBV6-6, the J call TRBJ2-5; D is undetermined. Germline lookup yields CDR1 MNHNY and CDR2 SVGAGI (reference sequence). The CDR3 covers 11 residues. V was clipped by 6 bases and J by 3 bases, with 5 bases between them. The CDR3 sequence is CASSPKETQYF. CDR3 nucleotides: TGTGCCAGCAGCCCAAAAGAGACCCAGTACTTC.

This clonotype was seen at least ten times. The chain uses TRBV11-3 and TRBJ2-5, with D hard to call. CDR1 SGHNT and CDR2 YENEEA come from the germline V gene. The V end lost 1 base, the J end lost 4 bases, and 13 bases lay between the germline ends. This CDR3 is 15 amino acids long. DNA of the CDR3: TGTGCCAGCAGCTTAGGTGGTAGAGGCGGAGAGACCCAGTACTTC. This codes for CASSLGGRGGETQYF.

This clonotype was seen repeatedly, ten times or more. CDR3: CASSMTGSYNEQFF. The DNA of the CDR3 is TGTGCCAGCAGCATGACGGGCTCCTACAATGAGCAGTTCTTC. The V gene is TRBV7-9, the J gene TRBJ2-1, with unresolved D. This CDR3 is 14 amino acids long. Trimming removed 5 bases at V and 0 bases at J, with 8 bases between. Germline values: CDR1 SEHNR, CDR2 FQNEAQ (reference sequence).

This clonotype was counted at least ten times. The chain joins TRBV20-1 to TRBJ1-5; D ambiguous. The CDR3 consists of 12 residues. Germline V lookup: CDR1 DFQATT, CDR2 SNEGSKA (reference sequence). Trimming took off 6 bases at V and 6 bases at J, with 12 bases between the two ends. CDR3 protein: CSASDRGQPQHF. Here the CDR3 DNA reads TGCAGTGCCTCGGACCGAGGTCAGCCCCAGCATTTT.

This clonotype was picked up many times. The chain uses TRBV20-1 and TRBJ2-1, with TRBD2 identical over 11 bases. Germline trimming cut 5 bases from V and 5 bases from J; bases unmatched to any gene: 8. CDR3 length: 15 residues. Germline lookup yields CDR1 DFQATT and CDR2 SNEGSKA (reference sequence). The CDR3 loop is CSAFGLAGLDNEQFF. The DNA of the CDR3 is TGCAGTGCTTTTGGACTAGCGGGTCTAGACAATGAGCAGTTCTTC.

This clonotype is categorized as hyperexpanded (1% or more). The J gene is TRBJ2-2, the V gene TRBV4-3; 8 bases fit TRBD1. This CDR3 has 15 residues. Germline V CDR1 and CDR2: LGHNA, YSLEER. V shed 1 base, J shed 6 bases, and the junction held 4 bases outside the gene matches. The CDR3 loop is CASSQGTGRPGELFF. CDR3 DNA sequence: TGCGCCAGCAGCCAAGGGACAGGGCGCCCCGGGGAGCTGTTTTTT.

This clonotype appeared many times. The V and J genes are TRBV4-3 and TRBJ1-3, with 8 bases aligning to TRBD1. The CDR3 loop spans 17 amino acids. Germline V CDR1 and CDR2: LGHNA, YSLEER. Trimming took 2 bases from V and 0 from J; bases not matched to a gene: 6. The CDR3 sequence is CASSQLGTGDSGNTIYF. For the CDR3, the DNA is TGCGCCAGCAGCCAACTCGGGACAGGAGACTCTGGAAACACCATATATTTT.

In this sample, this clonotype turned up many times. CDR3 sequence (DNA): TGTGCCAGCAGACCCGGGGTAAAGGGCACCTACAATGAGCAGTTCTTC. Its translation: CASRPGVKGTYNEQFF. This chain links TRBV5-4 with TRBJ2-1; maybe TRBD2 (5 bases). Germline V lookup: CDR1 SGHNT, CDR2 YYREEE (reference sequence). Trimming removed 5 bases at V and 2 bases at J, with 17 bases between. The CDR3 contains 16 residues.

This clonotype was counted ten times or more. V is TRBV5-1 and J is TRBJ1-4, with D possibly TRBD1 on 5 matching bases. Germline V gene data show CDR1 as SGHRS and CDR2 as YFSETQ. Trimming took 9 bases from V and 0 from J, leaving 9 bases between them. The CDR3 sequence is 13 residues long. CDR3 nucleotide sequence: TGCGCCACCAGGGTTGCAACTAATGAAAAACTGTTTTTT. Translating gives CATRVATNEKLFF.

The sample holds a few counts of this clonotype. The chain has TRBV11-2 and TRBJ2-3, with TRBD2 matching over 13 bases. Germline V gene lookup returns CDR1 SGHAT and CDR2 FQNNGV. The CDR3 length is 16 residues. V lost 5 bases and J lost 6; bases outside the gene matches: 8. The CDR3 DNA follows: TGTGCCAGCAGCCATACTAGCGGGGGGGAAGTCGATACGCAGTATTTT. Translating it yields CASSHTSGGEVDTQYF.

This clonotype was counted many times. This chain links TRBV20-1 with TRBJ1-2; D unclear. The germline CDR1 and CDR2 sequences are DFQATT and SNEGSKA (reference sequence). Between the trimmed V and J ends, which lost 0 bases and 8 bases, there was a span of 13 bases. The CDR3 is 13 amino acids. The CDR3 loop is CSARDGRRSGYTF. The CDR3 nucleotides read TGCAGTGCTAGAGATGGTAGGCGCTCGGGCTACACCTTC.

This clonotype has ten or more counts. The chain uses TRBV12-3 or TRBV12-4 and TRBJ2-3; 11 nucleotides align to TRBD2. V was pared by 5 bases and J by 9 bases, with 10 bases of the junction left unmatched. The CDR3 is made up of 15 amino acids. DNA of the CDR3: TGTGCCAGCAGTCCTCGTAGCGGGGGGGCCTCGACGCAGTATTTT. Translated: CASSPRSGGASTQYF.

The table lists this clonotype with many counts. The V call is TRBV7-2, the J call TRBJ2-3, with D unresolved. This CDR3 is 13 amino acids long. Trimming stripped 1 base from V and 5 bases from J, with 7 bases between. CDR1 and CDR2 from the germline V gene are SGHTA and FQGNSA. The CDR3 DNA reads as TGTGCCAGCAGCTTAGGGCAACTAGATACGCAGTATTTT. Residues: CASSLGQLDTQYF.

This rearrangement joins TRBV6-5 to TRBJ1-6, with TRBD1 as a possible D gene (6 bases). The V and J ends lost 2 bases and 3 bases respectively, with 14 bases between them. Germline CDR1 MNHEY, CDR2 SVGAGI. This CDR3 has 17 amino acids. CDR3 nucleotide sequence: TGTGCCAGCAGTTACGACGTAAGCAGGGGCTATAATTCACCCCTCCACTTT. It translates to CASSYDVSRGYNSPLHF.

This clonotype was seen at least ten times. This rearrangement joins TRBV7-9 to TRBJ1-6; 8 bases are a match to TRBD1. CDR3 length equals 14 residues. V lost 5 bases to trimming and J lost 5 bases; unmatched junction nucleotides: 2. The germline gives CDR1 SEHNR, CDR2 FQNEAQ (reference sequence). CDR3 region: CASSPTGDNSPLHF. The CDR3, as DNA: TGTGCCAGCAGCCCGACAGGGGATAATTCACCCCTCCACTTT.